This TCR beta chain was retrieved from a study of cytomegalovirus exposure and HLA in healthy donors. General study findings and limits: Follow-up analysis seemed to connect common viral pathogens with several of the most significant clusters identified.

It was with 60 Vbeta and 13 Jbeta primers that the PCR ran. Clones were sequenced by immunoSEQ multiplex PCR, and TCRdb holds only the in-frame ones, with some missing. The sample carries around 96,000 clones, roughly 80% recorded once. Note on this clone: No antigen is known for it. The identical CDR3 is also encoded by other nucleotide sequences in the sample.

V shed 5 bases and J 3 bases; nucleotides not matched to a gene: 1. The germline V gene has CDR1 SGHVS and CDR2 FQNEAQ. The CDR3 runs to 13 residues. The rearrangement uses TRBV7-8 and TRBJ1-2, with 9 nucleotides matching TRBD1. The clonotype comes from a man aged 30 to 39 in good health and CMV-seropositive. The specimen sequenced was PBMCs. This chain's CDR3 is CASSRQGDYGYTF. CDR3 bases: TGTGCCAGCAGCCGACAGGGGGACTATGGCTACACCTTC. Filled out from reference TRBV7-8 and TRBJ1-2, the complete variable domain reads GAGVSQSPRYKVAKRGQDVALRCDPISGHVSLFWYQQALGQGPEFLTYFQNEAQLDKSGLPSDRFFAERPEGSVSTLKIQRTQQEDSAVYLCASSRQGDYGYTFGSGTRLTVV.